This T cell receptor beta chain was sequenced during a study of shared clonotypes between healthy human individuals (dated by TCRdb to about 2020). Regarding the complete study: A few men and two women, aged 18 to 49 years, made up the cohort. The study deeply sequenced blood TCR repertoires of 5 or 6 healthy adults to estimate repertoire size and the extent of clonotype sharing between individuals. To increase sequencing depth and limit assay-specific biases, TCR repertoire library preparation and sequencing were carried out by different laboratories using diverse techniques. Leukapheresis yielded between about 0.85 and 10 billion PBMCs per donor. What the study reported, not specific to this receptor: Based on pairwise subsampling, the degree of clonotype sharing among donors was expected to be affected by sequencing depth. Sampling was restricted to blood, and TCR repertoires in tissues likely differ from the TCR repertoires found in blood. The small number of donors limited the genetic and exposure-history diversity represented.

Spanning cysteine to phenylalanine, the CDR3 consists of 15 amino acids. The sequence is cut down to CDR3 DNA, 45 bases in frame from base 1. V and J are truncated by 0 bases and 2 bases respectively, leaving an intervening sequence of 11 bases. CDR1 and CDR2 were assigned from the germline V gene as SGHTA and FQGNSA. Using the deep immunoSEQ assay, multiplex PCR amplified TCR CDR3 regions from genomic DNA. Extracted genomic DNA from each cell subset was distributed evenly across all wells of several immunoSEQ 96-well plates, and each plate was treated as a replicate. For unsorted PBMC, approximately 0.3 ug of genomic DNA, equivalent to around 30,000 T cell genomes, went into each replicate PCR. Genomic DNA from unsorted PBMC was sequenced over ten immunoSEQ deep assay plates. Purified libraries were quantified with a Qubit 3.0 fluorometer, sized on a Bioanalyzer 2100, and re-quantified with the KAPA Library Quantification kit. Every immunoSEQ 96-well plate was sequenced on a separate single-read 150-cycle Illumina NextSeq 550 flow cell. On the study's bioinformatics: The immunoSEQ output contained only junctional sequences without quality scores, so filtering could not match that applied to full-length reads. Sequences were annotated with PyIR, a Python wrapper for IgBLAST v1.9, and V/J genes and CDR3 were assigned using IMGT germline references. Reads were removed for weak V/J assignments (E-value above 1e-6), missing CDR3, stop codons, out-of-frame junctions, or ambiguous translated residues. A V3J clonotype was defined by an identical inferred V gene, J gene, and CDR3 amino acid sequence. The percentage overlap between two repertoires was calculated by dividing the number of shared unique clonotypes by the size of the smaller repertoire. RTK rarefaction, the Chao1 estimator, and Recon v2.1 estimates of unobserved clonotypes were used to assess repertoire richness. TCRdb stores this immuneACCESS table with in-frame sequences only. Part of the clones is absent; in the studies checked, under half of the shortfall reflects unresolved V genes, and no reason is known for the rest. That table gives V, J and clone size, and the DNA gave D and trimming. This sample lists some 92,000 clones; 40% to 55% were detected once. Around 15% of the sample comes from the top ten.

In its sample, this clone was seen a few times. Its antigen specificity is not known. Base qualities are not at hand, and no much larger clone is one base apart. The donors were healthy, HIV-negative adults with no recently reported acute infections or vaccinations. Every donor was a Caucasian adult living in Nashville, Tennessee, USA. For unsorted samples, about 87 million PBMCs were counted, and genomic DNA was extracted using the QIAamp DNA Blood Mini kit. Blood was obtained by leukapheresis, after which PBMCs were separated by Ficoll-Histopaque density gradient centrifugation and cryopreserved in liquid nitrogen vapor phase.

The clonotype was recovered from a woman in her thirties or forties in good health. Some clones in this sample may be carry-over from other donors' samples. In this chain, TRBV7-2 is recombined with TRBJ2-7; a tentative D match to TRBD2 spans 5 bases. Material for sequencing was PBMCs. The nucleotide sequence reads as follows: TGTGCCAGCAGCTTAGCGCTGGACTCGGCCTACGAGCAGTACTTC. This yields the protein CASSLALDSAYEQYF.